The clone carrying this T cell receptor (beta chain) was counted a single time. CDR1 and CDR2 from the germline V gene are MNHEY and SVGEGT. This CDR3 spans 13 amino acids. The V end was cut by 5 bases, the J end by 7 bases, with 14 bases between. This sample stems from a study of blood T cell repertoires in COVID-19. Study as a whole: Whether acute or convalescent, the COVID-19 samples came from the United States, Italy and Spain. The analysed material was cDNA or gDNA that came from T cells, B-cell-depleted T cells, or PBMCs.

As originally analysed: Cell counts per sample came from amplifying reference gene primers. Measured with immunoSEQ multiplex PCR; TCRdb has only the in-frame clones, and not every one. V, J and clone size are taken as reported in that table, and D and trimming were inferred from the DNA itself. The sample lists approximately 140,000 clones, more than 85% occurring once. The sequence was collected from a man in his fifties with active or convalescent COVID-19. V is TRBV6-2 or TRBV6-3 and J is TRBJ2-5, with D perhaps TRBD1 (6 bases). Sample: peripheral blood. The chain's CDR3 is CASSAALQGTQYF. In nucleotides, the CDR3 is TGTGCCAGCAGTGCAGCTTTACAGGGGACCCAGTACTTC.